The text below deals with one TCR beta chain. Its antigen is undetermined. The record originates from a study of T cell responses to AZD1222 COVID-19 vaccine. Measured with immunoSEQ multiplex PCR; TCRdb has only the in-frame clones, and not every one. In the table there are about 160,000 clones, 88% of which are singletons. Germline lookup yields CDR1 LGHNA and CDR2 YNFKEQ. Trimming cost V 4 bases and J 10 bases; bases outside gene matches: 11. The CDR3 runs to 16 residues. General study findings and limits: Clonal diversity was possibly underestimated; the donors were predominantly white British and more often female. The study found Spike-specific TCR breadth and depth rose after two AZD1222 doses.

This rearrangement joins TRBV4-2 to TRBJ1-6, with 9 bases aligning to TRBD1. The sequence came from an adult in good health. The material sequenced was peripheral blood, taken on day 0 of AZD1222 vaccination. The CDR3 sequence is CASSRGGDREGSPLHF. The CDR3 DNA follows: TGTGCCAGCAGCCGAGGGGGGGACAGGGAAGGATCACCCCTCCACTTT.